This is a list of T cell receptor beta chains from one sample in a study of T cells in tuberculosis. The assay was immunoSEQ multiplex PCR, and TCRdb's table has in-frame clones only and misses some. The sample holds about 43,000 clones, approximately 94% seen once. The sequencing sample was made of PBMCs. All receptors derive from a donor between 5 and 29 years old with latent tuberculosis or without tuberculosis infection. Some clones in this sample may be carry-over from other donors' samples. Both conserved end residues are part of each CDR3. The D gene is left open where the match is weak. Clone size appears in some rows only: once, few, many, or a class for an expanded clone.

.	18	TRBV25-1	.	TRBJ2-1	CASSDPGPPQGTGNEQFF	TGTGCCAGCAGTGACCCCGGACCTCCCCAGGGCACAGGGAATGAGCAGTTCTTC
.	16	TRBV25-1	TRBD2	TRBJ2-3	CASSELKREGADTQYF	TGTGCCAGCAGTGAATTAAAGCGGGAGGGCGCAGATACGCAGTATTTT
.	15	TRBV28	TRBD1	TRBJ1-5	CASSFGTGVVQPQHF	TGTGCCAGCAGTTTCGGGACAGGGGTCGTTCAGCCCCAGCATTTT
few	12	TRBV10-3	TRBD1	TRBJ2-7	CAISEQGYEQYF	TGTGCCATCAGTGAACAGGGGTACGAGCAGTACTTC
.	21	TRBV7-8	TRBD2	TRBJ2-1	CASSMGLAGVNVGTLYNEQFF	TGTGCCAGCAGCATGGGACTAGCGGGAGTAAACGTCGGCACCCTCTACAATGAGCAGTTCTTC
.	17	TRBV28	.	TRBJ1-4	CASSLSQGWATNEKLFF	TGTGCCAGCAGTTTGTCACAGGGATGGGCTACTAATGAAAAACTGTTTTTT
.	13	TRBV7-8	.	TRBJ2-7	CASSLIQGGEQYF	TGTGCCAGCAGCTTAATTCAGGGTGGCGAGCAGTACTTC
.	15	TRBV7-7	.	TRBJ2-1	CASSSGDSQHGEQFF	TGTGCCAGCAGCTCGGGGGACTCCCAGCACGGTGAGCAGTTCTTC
.	16	TRBV27	.	TRBJ2-2	CASSSGGLGTDGELFF	TGTGCCAGCAGCTCAGGGGGACTAGGAACGGACGGGGAGCTGTTTTTT
.	14	TRBV27	.	TRBJ2-1	CASSQKDRHNEQFF	TGTGCCAGCAGTCAAAAGGACAGACACAATGAGCAGTTCTTC
.	15	TRBV5-1	.	TRBJ2-7	CASSLEDSSSYEQYF	TGCGCCAGCAGCTTGGAGGACAGCAGCTCCTACGAGCAGTACTTC
.	15	TRBV7-6	TRBD1	TRBJ2-7	CASSLEDRPWGEQYF	TGTGCCAGCAGCTTAGAGGACAGGCCCTGGGGCGAGCAGTACTTC
.	18	TRBV12-5	.	TRBJ1-5	CASGLVHIGSTFNQPQHF	TGTGCTAGTGGTTTGGTACATATTGGTAGCACTTTCAATCAGCCCCAGCATTTT
.	19	TRBV7-3	TRBD2	TRBJ2-7	CASSPWTSGRAFWSYEQYF	TGTGCCAGCAGCCCATGGACTAGCGGGAGGGCCTTTTGGTCCTACGAGCAGTACTTC
.	17	TRBV27	.	TRBJ2-1	CASSLFFGDPAGNEQFF	TGTGCCAGCAGTTTGTTTTTTGGGGACCCTGCGGGGAATGAGCAGTTCTTC
once	15	TRBV6-5	TRBD2	TRBJ2-1	CASSSGLAGGLGQFF	TGTGCCAGCAGCTCCGGACTAGCGGGAGGGCTTGGGCAGTTCTTC
.	13	TRBV11-2	.	TRBJ1-1	CASSLEIGTEAFF	TGTGCCAGCAGCTTGGAGATTGGCACTGAAGCTTTCTTT
once	15	TRBV4-1	.	TRBJ2-7	CASSPSNGGYYEQYF	TGCGCCAGCAGCCCAAGTAATGGGGGCTACTACGAGCAGTACTTC
.	13	TRBV5-4	.	TRBJ2-3	CASSFSGTDTQYF	TGTGCCAGCAGCTTTTCCGGCACAGATACGCAGTATTTT
.	16	TRBV28	TRBD1	TRBJ1-2	CASSPTLGQGSYGYTF	TGTGCCAGCAGTCCAACCCTCGGACAGGGGTCCTATGGCTACACCTTC
once	14	TRBV7-2	TRBD1	TRBJ2-7	CASSSGQGGYEQYF	TGTGCCAGCAGCTCGGGACAGGGAGGGTACGAGCAGTACTTC
.	14	TRBV10-2	TRBD1	TRBJ2-3	CASRGDRITDTQYF	TGCGCCAGCAGAGGGGACAGGATCACAGATACGCAGTATTTT
.	16	TRBV4-3	.	TRBJ1-1	CASSQDHSVMNTEAFF	TGCGCCAGCAGCCAAGATCATAGCGTAATGAACACTGAAGCTTTCTTT
.	13	TRBV10-2	.	TRBJ1-5	CASSVSLNQPQHF	TGCGCCAGCAGTGTCTCCCTTAATCAGCCCCAGCATTTT
once	16	TRBV5-1	TRBD2	TRBJ2-1	CASSGYSGSSYNEQFF	TGCGCCAGCAGCGGATATAGCGGGAGCTCCTACAATGAGCAGTTCTTC
.	17	TRBV5-4	TRBD2	TRBJ2-7	CASSPPGSSGRIYEQYF	TGTGCCAGCAGCCCCCCTGGGTCTAGCGGGAGGATCTACGAGCAGTACTTC
.	22	TRBV28	TRBD2	TRBJ2-7	CASSPLLGVVGGLAGGTYEQYF	TGTGCCAGCAGTCCCCTATTGGGGGTGGTGGGTGGACTAGCGGGAGGGACCTACGAGCAGTACTTC
.	16	TRBV5-1	TRBD2	TRBJ2-3	CASSLGLAGEGYTQYF	TGCGCCAGCAGCTTGGGACTAGCGGGAGAGGGATATACGCAGTATTTT
.	15	TRBV5-1	TRBD1	TRBJ2-2	CASGYRDSNTGELFF	TGCGCCAGCGGATACCGGGACAGTAACACCGGGGAGCTGTTTTTT
.	14	TRBV6-5	.	TRBJ2-6	CASSYFGGANVLTF	TGTGCCAGCAGTTACTTCGGTGGGGCCAACGTCCTGACTTTC
.	15	TRBV7-2	.	TRBJ2-7	CASSLERLSSYEQYF	TGTGCCAGCAGCTTAGAGCGGTTATCGAGCTACGAGCAGTACTTC
once	14	TRBV15	.	TRBJ2-3	CATSRDLRADTQYF	TGTGCCACCAGCAGAGATCTCCGGGCAGATACGCAGTATTTT
.	14	TRBV18	.	TRBJ1-1	CASSPTTAETEAFF	TGTGCCAGCTCACCTACTACGGCGGAAACTGAAGCTTTCTTT
.	14	TRBV7-2	.	TRBJ1-4	CASSLKGEGEKLFF	TGTGCCAGCAGCTTAAAAGGGGAGGGGGAAAAACTGTTTTTT
.	17	TRBV12-5	TRBD2	TRBJ2-1	CASGLVTLLAGYNEQFF	TGTGCTAGTGGTTTGGTAACTCTATTAGCGGGGTACAATGAGCAGTTCTTC
.	15	TRBV28	.	TRBJ1-4	CASSLSLRENEKLFF	TGTGCCAGCAGTTTGAGCTTGAGGGAAAATGAAAAACTGTTTTTT
medium-sized	13	TRBV28	.	TRBJ2-7	CASSLSRVDEQYF	TGTGCCAGCAGTTTATCGAGGGTTGACGAGCAGTACTTC
.	15	TRBV27	.	TRBJ1-1	CASSLFQAEGTEAFF	TGTGCCAGCAGTTTATTCCAGGCGGAGGGCACTGAAGCTTTCTTT
.	13	TRBV11-1	.	TRBJ2-7	CASSSSGSYEQYF	TGTGCCAGCAGTTCCAGCGGGTCCTACGAGCAGTACTTC
.	15	TRBV12-5	TRBD2	TRBJ2-2	CASESSGDNSGELFF	TGTGCTAGTGAGTCTAGCGGAGATAACTCCGGGGAGCTGTTTTTT
.	15	TRBV4-3	.	TRBJ2-2	CASSQDPGNTGELFF	TGCGCCAGCAGCCAAGATCCGGGTAACACCGGGGAGCTGTTTTTT
.	12	TRBV30	.	TRBJ1-1	CAFSVMNTEAFF	TGTGCTTTTTCAGTGATGAACACTGAAGCTTTCTTT
.	16	TRBV11-2	TRBD2	TRBJ2-5	CASSLVGLAGVETQYF	TGTGCCAGCAGCTTAGTGGGACTAGCGGGAGTAGAGACCCAGTACTTC
.	14	TRBV18	.	TRBJ2-7	CASSQGATTYEQYF	TGTGCCAGCTCACAAGGGGCAACCACCTACGAGCAGTACTTC
once	13	TRBV5-1	TRBD1	TRBJ2-3	CASSPTGEDTQYF	TGCGCCAGCAGCCCCACAGGGGAAGATACGCAGTATTTT
.	14	TRBV5-1	.	TRBJ1-1	CASSLRQGNTEAFF	TGCGCCAGCAGCTTGCGGCAGGGAAACACTGAAGCTTTCTTT
.	17	TRBV28	TRBD2	TRBJ2-5	CASRTNKGTSGRETQYF	TGTGCCAGCAGGACTAACAAGGGGACTAGCGGGAGAGAGACCCAGTACTTC
.	10	TRBV10-3	.	TRBJ2-3	CAAYGDTQYF	TGTGCCGCTTACGGAGATACGCAGTATTTT
.	14	TRBV7-2	.	TRBJ2-7	CASSFYRDSYEQYF	TGTGCCAGCAGCTTTTACAGGGACTCCTACGAGCAGTACTTC
.	14	TRBV11-3	.	TRBJ2-1	CASSATMAGNEQFF	TGTGCCAGCAGCGCGACAATGGCGGGTAATGAGCAGTTCTTC